These 2 T cell receptor beta chains share one sample of origin, sequenced in a study of blood T cell repertoires in COVID-19 (dated by TCRdb to about 2020). Libraries were made using the immunoSEQ multiplex PCR assay. TCRdb mirrors the immuneACCESS table, restricted to in-frame sequences. Some clones are absent from its copies; in checked studies, under half trace to an unresolved V gene, and the reason for the others is unknown. Counted in this sample were some 100,000 clones; roughly 87% of them appeared once. The leading ten clones occupy less than 8.5% of the sample. The sample was peripheral blood. The receptors were gathered from a man aged 25-40 years in a cohort sampled during active COVID-19.

The rearrangement joins TRBV5-5 to TRBJ1-1; 8 bases are shared with TRBD1. Germline V CDR1 and CDR2: SGHKS, YYEKEE (reference sequence). The CDR3 runs 17 residues. V lost 4 bases to trimming and J lost 1 base; unmatched junction nucleotides: 12. CDR3: CASSPGQGSRGNTEAFF. The CDR3 nucleotides are TGTGCCAGCAGCCCCGGACAGGGCTCGCGGGGGAACACTGAAGCTTTCTTT.

This clone appeared a single time. The rearrangement links TRBV7-2 to TRBJ2-1; D is perhaps TRBD2 (5 bases). The germline gives CDR1 SGHTA, CDR2 FQGNSA. This CDR3 spans 16 amino acids. Trimming removed 1 base from V and 5 bases from J, with 15 bases in between. CDR3 amino acids: CASSLEVRARNNEQFF. The CDR3 DNA reads as TGTGCCAGCAGCTTAGAGGTGAGGGCGAGGAACAATGAGCAGTTCTTC.